This T cell receptor (beta chain) was sequenced in a study of shared clonotypes between healthy human individuals. Study outcomes and limitations: Non-shared clonotypes had lower generation probabilities than clonotypes shared by all four sorted-subset donors. Relative to memory subsets, naive subsets generally showed larger estimated richness. Apart from blood, nothing was sampled; tissue repertoires likely differ.

In regard to this clone: The antigen is not known.

The repertoire was sequenced with immunoSEQ multiplex PCR; TCRdb's copy has only in-frame clones and lacks some. This sample has about a million clones; around 75% occur once, and the top ten carry nearly 1.5%. Source material: memory CD4+ T cells sorted from blood. Sample subset: CD45RA-negative fraction. The sequence was collected from a man aged 18 to 29 in good health.

CDR3 in amino acids: CASSQTSGEGNEQFF. The CDR3 DNA reads TGTGCCAGCAGTCAGACTAGCGGTGAGGGAAATGAGCAGTTCTTC. The J gene is TRBJ2-1, the V gene TRBV6-1; the match to TRBD2 covers 9 bases. The CDR3 loop spans 15 amino acids. Germline CDR1 is MNHNS and CDR2 is SASEGT. With V trimmed by 5 bases and J by 7 bases, 9 bases remained unmatched.